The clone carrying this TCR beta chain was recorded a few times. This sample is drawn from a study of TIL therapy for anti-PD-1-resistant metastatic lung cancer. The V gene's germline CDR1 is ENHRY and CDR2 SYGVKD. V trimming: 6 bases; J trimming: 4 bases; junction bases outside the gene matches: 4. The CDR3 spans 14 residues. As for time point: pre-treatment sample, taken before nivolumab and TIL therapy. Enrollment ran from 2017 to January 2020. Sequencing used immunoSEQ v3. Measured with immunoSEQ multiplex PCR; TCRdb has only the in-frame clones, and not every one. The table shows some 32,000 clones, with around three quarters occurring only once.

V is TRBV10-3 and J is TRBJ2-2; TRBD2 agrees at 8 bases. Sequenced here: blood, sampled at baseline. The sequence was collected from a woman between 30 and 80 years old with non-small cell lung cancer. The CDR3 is CAIRELAVTGELFF. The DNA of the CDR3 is TGTGCCATCAGGGAACTAGCGGTCACCGGGGAGCTGTTTTTT.